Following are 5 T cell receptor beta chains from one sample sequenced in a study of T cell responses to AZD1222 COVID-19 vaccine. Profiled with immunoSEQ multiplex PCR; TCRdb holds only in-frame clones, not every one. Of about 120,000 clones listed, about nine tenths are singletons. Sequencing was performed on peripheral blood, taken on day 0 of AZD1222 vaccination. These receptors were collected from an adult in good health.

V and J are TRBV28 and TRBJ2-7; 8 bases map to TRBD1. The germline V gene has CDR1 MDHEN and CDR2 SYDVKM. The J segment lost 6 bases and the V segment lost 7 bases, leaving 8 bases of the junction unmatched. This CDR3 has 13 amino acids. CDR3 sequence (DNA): TGTGCCAGCAAGTTTTCGGACAGGGTCGAGCAGTACTTC. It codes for CASKFSDRVEQYF.

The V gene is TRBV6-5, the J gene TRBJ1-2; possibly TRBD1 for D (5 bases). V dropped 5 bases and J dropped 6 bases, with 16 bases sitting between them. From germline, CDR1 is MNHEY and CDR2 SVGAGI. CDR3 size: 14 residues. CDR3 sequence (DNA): TGTGCCAGCAGTAGGGGCTCTTTTGTGGATGGCTACACCTTC. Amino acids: CASSRGSFVDGYTF.

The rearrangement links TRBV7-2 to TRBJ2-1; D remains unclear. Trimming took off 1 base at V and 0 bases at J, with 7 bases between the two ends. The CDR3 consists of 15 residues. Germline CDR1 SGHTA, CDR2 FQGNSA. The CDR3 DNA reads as TGTGCCAGCAGCTTAGACTCTTCCTCCTACAATGAGCAGTTCTTC. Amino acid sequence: CASSLDSSSYNEQFF.

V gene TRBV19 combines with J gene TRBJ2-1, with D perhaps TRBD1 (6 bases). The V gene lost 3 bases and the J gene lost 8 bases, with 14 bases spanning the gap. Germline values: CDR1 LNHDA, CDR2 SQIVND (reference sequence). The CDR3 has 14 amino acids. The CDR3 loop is CASSIRTVSYEQFF. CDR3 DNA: TGTGCCAGTAGTATTAGGACAGTTAGTTATGAGCAGTTCTTC.

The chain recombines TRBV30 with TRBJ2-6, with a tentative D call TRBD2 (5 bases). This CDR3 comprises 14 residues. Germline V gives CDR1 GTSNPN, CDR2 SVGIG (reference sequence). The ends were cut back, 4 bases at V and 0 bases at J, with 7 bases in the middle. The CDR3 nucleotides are TGTGCCTGGAATGAGGGCTCTGGGGCCAACGTCCTGACTTTC. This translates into CAWNEGSGANVLTF.